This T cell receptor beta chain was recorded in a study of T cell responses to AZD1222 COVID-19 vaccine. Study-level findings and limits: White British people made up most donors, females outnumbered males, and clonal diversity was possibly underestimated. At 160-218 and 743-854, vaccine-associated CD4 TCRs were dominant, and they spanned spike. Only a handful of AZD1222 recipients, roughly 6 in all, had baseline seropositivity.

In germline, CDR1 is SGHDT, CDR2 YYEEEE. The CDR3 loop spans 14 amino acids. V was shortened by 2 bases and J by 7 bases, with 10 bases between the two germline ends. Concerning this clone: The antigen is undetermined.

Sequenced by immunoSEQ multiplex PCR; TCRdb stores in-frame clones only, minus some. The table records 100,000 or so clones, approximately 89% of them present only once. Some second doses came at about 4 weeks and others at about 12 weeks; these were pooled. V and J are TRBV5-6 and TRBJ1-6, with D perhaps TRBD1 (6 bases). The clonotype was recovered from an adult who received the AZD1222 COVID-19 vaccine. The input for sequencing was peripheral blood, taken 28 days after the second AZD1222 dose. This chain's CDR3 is CASSFRGANSPLHF. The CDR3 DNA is TGTGCCAGCAGCTTCAGGGGCGCGAATTCACCCCTCCACTTT.